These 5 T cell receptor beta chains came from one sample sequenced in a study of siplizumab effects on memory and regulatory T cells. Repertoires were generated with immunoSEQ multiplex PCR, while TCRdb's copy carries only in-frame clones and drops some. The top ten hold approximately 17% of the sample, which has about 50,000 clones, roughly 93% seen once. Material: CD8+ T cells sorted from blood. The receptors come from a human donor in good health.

DNA of the CDR3: TGTGCCAGCAGTGAAATCCGGACAGGGGGTTATCGAGAGACCCAGTACTTC. It specifies CASSEIRTGGYRETQYF. This chain uses TRBV6-1 with TRBJ2-5; 10 bases agree with TRBD1. The CDR3 is 17 residues long. Germline V lookup: CDR1 MNHNS, CDR2 SASEGT. The trim removed 2 bases at V and 4 bases at J, leaving 10 bases unmatched.

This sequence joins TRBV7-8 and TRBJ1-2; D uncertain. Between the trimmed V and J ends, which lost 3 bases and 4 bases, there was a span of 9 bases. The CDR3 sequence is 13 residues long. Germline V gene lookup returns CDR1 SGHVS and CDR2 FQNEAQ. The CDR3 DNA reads TGTGCCAGCAGCTTTCTTAGCTCCTATGGCTACACCTTC. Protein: CASSFLSSYGYTF. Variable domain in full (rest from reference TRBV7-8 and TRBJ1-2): GAGVSQSPRYKVAKRGQDVALRCDPISGHVSLFWYQQALGQGPEFLTYFQNEAQLDKSGLPSDRFFAERPEGSVSTLKIQRTQQEDSAVYLCASSFLSSYGYTFGSGTRLTVV.

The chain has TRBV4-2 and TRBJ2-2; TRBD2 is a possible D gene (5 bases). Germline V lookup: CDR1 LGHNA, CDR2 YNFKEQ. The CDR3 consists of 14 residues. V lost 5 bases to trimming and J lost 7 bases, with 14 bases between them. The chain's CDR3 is CASSSWESSGELFF. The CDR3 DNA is TGTGCCAGCAGCTCATGGGAGAGCAGCGGGGAGCTGTTTTTT.

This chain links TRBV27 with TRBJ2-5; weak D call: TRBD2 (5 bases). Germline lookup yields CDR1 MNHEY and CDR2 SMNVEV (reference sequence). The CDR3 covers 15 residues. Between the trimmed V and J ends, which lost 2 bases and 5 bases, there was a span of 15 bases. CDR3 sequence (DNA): TGTGCCAGCAGTTTAGCGGGCGGGTATATCGAGACCCAGTACTTC. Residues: CASSLAGGYIETQYF.

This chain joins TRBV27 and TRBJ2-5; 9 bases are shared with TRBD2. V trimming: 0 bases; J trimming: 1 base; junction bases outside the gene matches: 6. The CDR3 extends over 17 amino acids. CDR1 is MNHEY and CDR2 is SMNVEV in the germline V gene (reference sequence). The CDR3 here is CASSLSGGRASQETQYF. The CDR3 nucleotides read TGTGCCAGCAGTTTATCCGGCGGGAGGGCCTCCCAAGAGACCCAGTACTTC.